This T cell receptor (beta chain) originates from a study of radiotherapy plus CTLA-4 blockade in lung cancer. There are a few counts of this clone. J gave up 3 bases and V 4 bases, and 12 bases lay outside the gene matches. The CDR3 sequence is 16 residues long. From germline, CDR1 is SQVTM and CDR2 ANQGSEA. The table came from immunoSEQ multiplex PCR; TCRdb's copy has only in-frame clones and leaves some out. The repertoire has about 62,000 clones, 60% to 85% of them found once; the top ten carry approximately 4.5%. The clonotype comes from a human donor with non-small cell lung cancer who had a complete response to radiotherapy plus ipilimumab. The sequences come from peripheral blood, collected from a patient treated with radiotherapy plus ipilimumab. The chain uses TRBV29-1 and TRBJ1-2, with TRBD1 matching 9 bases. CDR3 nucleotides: TGCAGCGTTGTTACTGTCGGACAGGGGCAGGACTATGGCTACACCTTC. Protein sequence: CSVVTVGQGQDYGYTF.